Listed below are T cell receptor beta chains from one sample, sequenced in a study of tumor and adjacent non-tumor tissue in lung cancer. TCRdb independently ran MiXCR on the multiplex PCR reads; one entry per CDR3 protein. The sample holds 94,000 or so distinct CDR3 sequences, around 80% seen once. Sample: distant non-tumor lung tissue. The receptor set was obtained from a woman aged 45 to 65 with non-small cell lung cancer. The CDR3 runs from the conserved cysteine through the conserved F or W. The D gene is left open where the match is weak. For some rows the clone size is stated as once, few or many, or as a class when expanded; others skip it.

D: TRBD2; size: -; V: TRBV29-1; J: TRBJ2-1; CDR3: CNVERREGPGNEQFF; DNA: TGCAACGTTGAAAGGCGGGAGGGCCCTGGAAACGAGCAGTTCTTC
D: -; size: -; V: TRBV6-2/TRBV6-3; J: TRBJ2-1; CDR3: CASSSAGPSYSEQFF; DNA: TGTGCCAGCAGTTCAGCAGGGCCCTCCTACAGTGAGCAGTTCTTC
D: TRBD2; size: -; V: TRBV6-2/TRBV6-3; J: TRBJ2-3; CDR3: CASTILAGPSTDMQYF; DNA: TGTGCCAGCACCATACTAGCGGGGCCTAGCACAGATATGCAATATTTT
D: -; size: many; V: TRBV4-1; J: TRBJ2-1; CDR3: CASSQVIGSVNEQFF; DNA: TGCGCCAGCAGCCAAGTTATCGGTAGCGTCAATGAGCAGTTCTTC
D: TRBD2; size: -; V: TRBV11-2; J: TRBJ2-1; CDR3: CAGSPPSGTSGNDEQFF; DNA: TGTGCCGGCAGCCCCCCCTCGGGGACTAGCGGGAATGATGAGCAGTTCTTC
D: -; size: -; V: TRBV11-2; J: TRBJ2-1; CDR3: CASSLDYGGRHEQFF; DNA: TGTGCTAGCAGCTTAGATTACGGCGGTCGACATGAGCAGTTCTTC
D: -; size: -; V: TRBV30; J: TRBJ1-6; CDR3: CTCRGEYNSPLHF; DNA: TGCACCTGTCGAGGGGAGTATAATTCACCCCTCCACTTT
D: -; size: -; V: TRBV6-6; J: TRBJ1-1; CDR3: CVSSPRTANTEAFF; DNA: TGTGTCAGCAGCCCCAGGACGGCTAACACTGAAGCTTTCTTT
D: TRBD1; size: -; V: TRBV7-9; J: TRBJ1-4; CDR3: CACSIQGTTNEKLFF; DNA: TGTGCCTGCAGCATACAGGGGACAACTAATGAAAAACTGTTTTTT
D: -; size: -; V: TRBV10-3; J: TRBJ2-2; CDR3: CAINRDPYTGELFF; DNA: TGTGCCATCAATCGGGACCCTTACACCGGGGAGCTGTTTTTT
D: -; size: -; V: TRBV5-1; J: TRBJ2-1; CDR3: CVSQTSFNEQLF; DNA: TGCGTCAGCCAAACTAGCTTCAATGAGCAGCTCTTC
D: -; size: -; V: TRBV6-8; J: TRBJ2-1; CDR3: CASKTRAFF; DNA: TGTGCCAGTAAAACTAGGGCGTTCTTC
D: -; size: -; V: TRBV6-2/TRBV6-3; J: TRBJ1-4; CDR3: CASTPRQTNEKLFF; DNA: TGTGCTAGCACTCCTAGGCAAACTAATGAAAAACTGTTTTTT
D: TRBD1; size: -; V: TRBV5-5; J: TRBJ2-7; CDR3: CAGSANRGRADDQYF; DNA: TGTGCCGGCAGCGCGAACAGGGGGCGGGCGGACGATCAGTACTTC
D: -; size: -; V: TRBV11-3; J: TRBJ2-7; CDR3: CASSPLEAVGCELYF; DNA: TGCGCCAGCAGCCCCCTTGAAGCAGTGGGGTGCGAGCTGTACTTC
D: -; size: once; V: TRBV5-5; J: TRBJ2-2; CDR3: CASNIQQNTGELFF; DNA: TGTGCCAGCAACATTCAACAGAACACCGGGGAGCTGTTTTTT
D: -; size: -; V: TRBV5-1; J: TRBJ2-3; CDR3: CANSPSTSTDTQYF; DNA: TGCGCCAACAGCCCATCGACGAGCACAGATACGCAGTATTTT
D: -; size: -; V: TRBV29-1; J: TRBJ2-1; CDR3: CSVRTGCGEQFF; DNA: TGCAGCGTTCGGACTGGGTGCGGTGAGCAGTTCTTC
D: -; size: -; V: TRBV11-2; J: TRBJ1-1; CDR3: CASSLRFDRNTETFF; DNA: TGTGCCAGCAGCCTACGTTTTGACAGGAACACTGAAACTTTCTTT
D: TRBD1; size: -; V: TRBV29-1; J: TRBJ1-1; CDR3: CSVHRGISIEAFF; DNA: TGCAGCGTTCACAGGGGGATCAGCATTGAAGCTTTCTTT
D: -; size: -; V: TRBV6-5; J: TRBJ2-4; CDR3: CASCCRGYF; DNA: TGTGCCAGCTGTTGCAGGGGGTACTTC
D: -; size: -; V: TRBV10-3; J: TRBJ2-7; CDR3: CAVSDPIRREQYF; DNA: TGTGCCGTCAGCGACCCGATCCGGAGAGAGCAGTACTTC
D: -; size: -; V: TRBV6-5; J: TRBJ1-5; CDR3: CACSYSGISNQPQRF; DNA: TGTGCCTGCAGTTACTCGGGTATTAGCAATCAGCCCCAGCGTTTT
D: TRBD1; size: -; V: TRBV28; J: TRBJ1-3; CDR3: CASSTGTGVRNTIYF; DNA: TGTGCCAGCAGTACCGGGACAGGTGTTCGAAACACCATATATTTT
D: TRBD1; size: -; V: TRBV11-3; J: TRBJ2-2; CDR3: CASSAGQGHTGELFF; DNA: TGTGCCAGCAGCGCGGGACAGGGTCACACCGGGGAGCTATTTTTT
D: -; size: -; V: TRBV6-6; J: TRBJ1-2; CDR3: CASRSRREQLNYGYTF; DNA: TGTGCCAGCAGATCAAGAAGGGAACAGCTGAACTATGGCTACACCTTC
D: TRBD1; size: -; V: TRBV29-1; J: TRBJ1-4; CDR3: CSVEDGTGDEKPFF; DNA: TGCAGCGTTGAAGACGGGACAGGGGATGAAAAACCGTTTTTT
D: -; size: -; V: TRBV7-8; J: TRBJ2-5; CDR3: CASSRGHQETQYF; DNA: TGTGCCAGCAGCCGGGGACATCAAGAGACCCAGTACTTC
D: TRBD1; size: -; V: TRBV6-1; J: TRBJ1-5; CDR3: CPSSIRWDSRRPQHF; DNA: TGTCCCAGCAGTATACGCTGGGACAGTCGTCGGCCCCAGCATTTT
D: -; size: -; V: TRBV11-1; J: TRBJ2-1; CDR3: CASSPHGPNGIGEHFF; DNA: TGTGCCAGCAGCCCACACGGGCCTAACGGGATTGGTGAGCACTTCTTC
D: -; size: -; V: TRBV6-2/TRBV6-3; J: TRBJ1-2; CDR3: CGSYVRGESNGYTF; DNA: TGTGGCAGTTACGTACGGGGCGAGTCCAATGGCTACACCTTC
D: TRBD1; size: -; V: TRBV4-1; J: TRBJ2-7; CDR3: CASSQDLWSRDRTSF; DNA: TGCGCCAGCAGCCAGGATCTGTGGTCCCGGGACAGGACCAGCTTC
D: -; size: -; V: TRBV11-2; J: TRBJ2-7; CDR3: CARSLGDYEQCF; DNA: TGTGCCAGGAGCTTAGGGGATTACGAGCAGTGCTTC
D: TRBD1; size: once; V: TRBV20-1; J: TRBJ2-7; CDR3: CNARGPSGTYNQYF; DNA: TGCAATGCTAGGGGGCCCAGCGGCACCTACAATCAGTACTTC
D: -; size: -; V: TRBV11-2; J: TRBJ2-7; CDR3: CASSLVIYEQYF; DNA: TGTGCCAGCAGCTTAGTGATTTACGAGCAGTACTTC
D: -; size: -; V: TRBV6-5; J: TRBJ2-1; CDR3: CASNYRANPLPYNERFF; DNA: TGTGCCAGCAATTACAGGGCTAACCCCCTCCCGTACAATGAGCGGTTCTTC
D: -; size: many; V: TRBV5-4; J: TRBJ2-1; CDR3: CASSLAGRNTYNEQFF; DNA: TGTGCCAGCAGCTTGGCAGGGCGGAACACCTACAATGAGCAGTTCTTC
D: -; size: -; V: TRBV29-1; J: TRBJ1-5; CDR3: CSVTWNGPQHF; DNA: TGCAGCGTTACTTGGAACGGACCCCAGCATTTT
D: TRBD2; size: once; V: TRBV11-2; J: TRBJ2-1; CDR3: CASSLEAGVGQFF; DNA: TGTGCCAGCAGCTTAGAGGCGGGAGTTGGGCAGTTCTTC
D: -; size: -; V: TRBV12-3/TRBV12-4; J: TRBJ2-7; CDR3: CVSSSRQVGSYEQYF; DNA: TGTGTCAGCAGTTCCCGACAGGTGGGGTCCTATGAGCAGTACTTC
D: -; size: many; V: TRBV20-1; J: TRBJ2-5; CDR3: CSANGDGPSETQYF; DNA: TGCAGTGCGAATGGGGACGGCCCGAGCGAGACCCAGTACTTC
D: -; size: -; V: TRBV6-6; J: TRBJ2-3; CDR3: CAIRQGGQCTDTQYF; DNA: TGTGCCATCAGGCAGGGGGGACAATGCACAGATACGCAGTATTTT
D: -; size: -; V: TRBV29-1; J: TRBJ2-7; CDR3: CSVFTDSHEQYF; DNA: TGCAGCGTTTTTACAGACTCCCACGAGCAGTACTTC
D: -; size: -; V: TRBV20-1; J: TRBJ2-1; CDR3: CSACNRDVNNEQSF; DNA: TGCAGTGCTTGTAACCGGGACGTGAACAATGAGCAGTCCTTC
D: -; size: many; V: TRBV6-2/TRBV6-3; J: TRBJ2-1; CDR3: CASTEGLADEQFF; DNA: TGTGCCAGCACCGAAGGGTTGGCAGATGAGCAGTTCTTC
D: -; size: -; V: TRBV11-3; J: TRBJ2-1; CDR3: CASTLVRFF; DNA: TGTGCCAGCACCTTAGTCCGATTCTTC